The 18 T cell receptor beta chains below come from one sample, sequenced in a study of OX40 agonist ivuxolimab in advanced cancers. The method behind the library was the immunoSEQ multiplex PCR assay. This is the immuneACCESS table as TCRdb keeps it, with only in-frame sequences that have V and J called. A part of the clones is gone; compared with another copy, unresolved V genes explain less than half, and the rest is unexplained. This sample comprises about 83,000 clones, 85% of them detected only once. Of the sample, about 0.66% falls within the top ten clones. This specimen consisted of CD4+ or CD8+ T cells sorted from blood, obtained in a trial of the OX40 agonist ivuxolimab. The receptors stem from an adult with an advanced solid tumor such as melanoma, head and neck, liver or kidney cancer.

This clone was counted only a few times. The V and J genes are TRBV7-2 and TRBJ1-6, with a weak D call TRBD1 (5 bases). Germline V lookup: CDR1 SGHTA, CDR2 FQGNSA. The CDR3 totals 15 residues. Trimming stripped 6 bases from V and 10 bases from J, with 19 bases between. This CDR3 is CASSQRQGVGSPLHF. The CDR3 nucleotides read TGTGCCAGCAGTCAGCGGCAGGGTGTAGGGTCACCCCTCCACTTT.

V and J are TRBV4-1 and TRBJ2-7, with a possible D match to TRBD1 (6 bases). The germline CDR1 and CDR2 sequences are MGHRA and YSYEKL. Trimming took 3 bases from V and 4 from J, leaving 16 bases between them. The CDR3 contains 15 residues. CDR3 sequence: CASSQAQGTIYEQYF. The CDR3 bases are TGCGCCAGCAGCCAGGCGCAGGGGACAATTTACGAGCAGTACTTC.

V gene TRBV10-3 combines with J gene TRBJ2-5; 14 bases fit TRBD2. The junction had 4 bases not matched to a gene; V was cut back by 0 bases and J by 4 bases. This CDR3 comprises 17 residues. The germline V gene encodes CDR1 ENHRY and CDR2 SYGVKD. The CDR3 sequence: CAISESRLAGGPETQYF. The CDR3 DNA follows: TGTGCCATCAGTGAGTCCCGACTAGCGGGGGGGCCAGAGACCCAGTACTTC.

The rearrangement links TRBV18 to TRBJ2-5; TRBD2 might be the D (6 bases). V dropped 3 bases and J dropped 5 bases, with 10 bases sitting between them. CDR3 length: 13 residues. Germline V gene lookup returns CDR1 KGHSH and CDR2 LQKENI. The CDR3 bases are TGTGCCAGCTCACCGCCAGGGAGGGAGACCCAGTACTTC. Translating it yields CASSPPGRETQYF.

This chain connects TRBV6-5 to TRBJ2-6; no clear D. The CDR3 length is 13 residues. With 6 bases removed from V and 2 bases from J, the gap between germline ends came to 5 bases. Germline V gives CDR1 MNHEY, CDR2 SVGAGI. CDR3 protein: CASRGPGANVLTF. In DNA form, the CDR3 reads TGTGCCAGCAGGGGCCCTGGGGCCAACGTCCTGACTTTC.

The genes are TRBV12-5 and TRBJ1-1; D uncertain. The CDR3 sequence is 16 residues long. V was clipped by 5 bases and J by 5 bases, with 21 bases between them. Germline CDR1 and CDR2: LGHNT and FRNRAP. CDR3 in amino acids: CASGPPQDAVWTEAFF. CDR3 DNA: TGTGCTAGTGGTCCTCCTCAGGACGCGGTGTGGACTGAAGCTTTCTTT. Full variable domain (rest looked up from reference TRBV12-5 and TRBJ1-1): DARVTQTPRHKVTEMGQEVTMRCQPILGHNTVFWYRQTMMQGLELLAYFRNRAPLDDSGMPKDRFSAEMPDATLATLKIQPSEPRDSAVYFCASGPPQDAVWTEAFFGQGTRLTVV.

CDR3 sequence (DNA): TGTGCCAGCAGCCCCTACAGGGCCAACAATGAGCAGTTCTTC. Its protein is CASSPYRANNEQFF. The V and J genes are TRBV11-3 and TRBJ2-1, with TRBD1 as a possible D gene (6 bases). The CDR3 totals 14 residues. Deletions cut 5 bases from V and 5 bases from J, with 13 bases between. CDR1 SGHNT and CDR2 YENEEA come from the germline V gene. Full variable domain (missing parts from reference TRBV11-3 and TRBJ2-1): EAGVVQSPRYKIIEKKQPVAFWCNPISGHNTLYWYLQNLGQGPELLIRYENEEAVDDSQLPKDRFSAERLKGVDSTLKIQPAELGDSAVYLCASSPYRANNEQFFGPGTRLTVL.

The rearrangement joins TRBV11-2 to TRBJ2-7; D might be TRBD2 (5 bases). Germline CDR1 SGHAT, CDR2 FQNNGV. Deletions cut 5 bases from V and 0 bases from J, with 14 bases between. The CDR3 totals 15 residues. The CDR3 protein is CASSLFGINSYEQYF. CDR3 coding DNA: TGTGCCAGCAGCCTTTTCGGGATTAACTCCTACGAGCAGTACTTC.

The J gene is TRBJ2-7, the V gene TRBV5-1; 7 bases fit TRBD1. The V gene's germline CDR1 is SGHRS and CDR2 YFSETQ. This CDR3 has 14 residues. V dropped 3 bases and J dropped 5; count of bases not matched to a gene: 8. CDR3 nucleotides: TGCGCCAGCAGCTACGCAGGGGGTTACAACGAGCAGTACTTC. As protein: CASSYAGGYNEQYF.

The J gene is TRBJ1-1, the V gene TRBV4-1; D is unclear. Germline V gene sequence: CDR1 MGHRA, CDR2 YSYEKL. The CDR3 contains 17 residues. Trimming took off 2 bases at V and 5 bases at J, with 21 bases between the two ends. This chain's CDR3 is CASSQRGSLPMETEAFF. The CDR3 DNA follows: TGCGCCAGCAGCCAAAGAGGGAGCCTTCCAATGGAGACTGAAGCTTTCTTT.

The genes are TRBV18 and TRBJ2-3, with TRBD1 matching over 10 bases. Trimming at V came to 3 bases and at J to 4 bases, leaving 13 bases not matched to a gene. The CDR3 spans 18 residues. Germline V gene data show CDR1 as KGHSH and CDR2 as LQKENI. The CDR3 protein is CASSPLGQGGKAADTQYF. CDR3 DNA sequence: TGTGCCAGCTCACCCCTTGGACAGGGGGGAAAGGCCGCAGATACGCAGTATTTT. Looking up the rest from reference TRBV18 and TRBJ2-3 gives the full variable domain: NAGVMQNPRHLVRRRGQEARLRCSPMKGHSHVYWYRQLPEEGLKFMVYLQKENIIDESGMPKERFSAEFPKEGPSILRIQQVVRGDSAAYFCASSPLGQGGKAADTQYFGPGTRLTVL.

The chain couples TRBV6-6 to TRBJ2-2; no definite D call. The germline V and J ends were trimmed by 4 bases and 0 bases, with 9 bases remaining between them. The CDR3 runs 15 residues. CDR1 and CDR2 from the germline V gene are MNHNY and SVGAGI (reference sequence). The CDR3 DNA reads as TGTGCCAGCAGTTCCGGCGGCCCGAACACCGGGGAGCTGTTTTTT. Residues: CASSSGGPNTGELFF.

This clone was observed a single time. The chain employs TRBV19 and TRBJ1-1, with 8 bases lining up with TRBD1. The ends lost 8 bases at V and 3 bases at J; junction bases unmatched: 17. The CDR3 length is 17 residues. Germline V gives CDR1 LNHDA, CDR2 SQIVND (reference sequence). The chain's CDR3 is CASLRRWAGGADTEAFF. CDR3 DNA: TGTGCCAGTCTTAGAAGATGGGCAGGGGGCGCCGACACTGAAGCTTTCTTT. The full variable domain, rest sourced from reference TRBV19 and TRBJ1-1, is DGGITQSPKYLFRKEGQNVTLSCEQNLNHDAMYWYRQDPGQGLRLIYYSQIVNDFQKGDIAEGYSVSREKKESFPLTVTSAQKNPTAFYLCASLRRWAGGADTEAFFGQGTRLTVV.

The rearrangement links TRBV9 to TRBJ2-1, with 8 bases aligning to TRBD1. Looked up from germline, CDR1 is SGDLS and CDR2 is YYNGEE. V trimming: 3 bases; J trimming: 6 bases; junction bases outside the gene matches: 8. The CDR3 is made up of 15 amino acids. CDR3 sequence reads: CASSAWTGSGNEQFF. CDR3 bases: TGTGCCAGCAGCGCGTGGACAGGGTCTGGCAATGAGCAGTTCTTC.

This clone was counted once. The chain uses TRBV5-1 and TRBJ2-3; the match to TRBD2 covers 7 bases. Germline CDR1 SGHRS, CDR2 YFSETQ. The CDR3 length is 14 residues. J gave up 4 bases and V 6 bases, and 8 bases lay outside the gene matches. The CDR3 nucleotides are TGCGCCAGCATACGTGGCGGGGGAGCAGATACGCAGTATTTT. Translation gives CASIRGGGADTQYF.

The rearrangement links TRBV6-5 to TRBJ1-4; D remains ambiguous. CDR3 size: 13 residues. V lost 6 bases and J 4 bases, leaving 9 bases between the germline ends. Per germline, CDR1 MNHEY and CDR2 SVGAGI. For the CDR3, the DNA is TGTGCCAGCAGGGCGGACCTTAATGAAAAACTGTTTTTT. Its protein product is CASRADLNEKLFF.

This rearrangement joins TRBV4-3 to TRBJ1-2; D is uncertain. CDR3 length: 14 residues. Germline V CDR1 and CDR2: LGHNA, YSLEER. The V gene lost 0 bases and the J gene lost 4 bases, with 9 bases spanning the gap. CDR3 in DNA: TGCGCCAGCAGCCAAGATCGGACCTCCTATGGCTACACCTTC. Amino acids: CASSQDRTSYGYTF.

The V and J genes are TRBV6-5 and TRBJ2-3; tentatively, D is TRBD1 or TRBD2 (5 bases each). The CDR3 runs 16 residues. CDR1 is MNHEY, CDR2 SVGAGI, per germline. V lost 2 bases to trimming and J lost 0 bases, with 12 bases between them. In DNA form, the CDR3 reads TGTGCCAGCAGTTACGCTGGGGGAACCAGCACAGATACGCAGTATTTT. Its protein is CASSYAGGTSTDTQYF.